The 17 T cell receptor beta chains below come from one sample, sequenced in a study of control samples from healthy donors and cancer patients. Data came from immunoSEQ multiplex PCR; TCRdb stores just in-frame clones and leaves some out. This sample has roughly 370,000 clones, with 90% found just once. The sample consisted of PBMCs. All receptors come from a man aged 35 to 55 with head and neck cancer.

CDR3 bases: TGTGCCTGGAGTAACGGGCAGGGTGAGCAGTTCTTC. Its protein product is CAWSNGQGEQFF. The chain uses TRBV30 and TRBJ2-1, with a tentative D call TRBD1 (5 bases). The germline gives CDR1 GTSNPN, CDR2 SVGIG (reference sequence). Trimming shortened V by 2 bases and J by 9 bases, and 11 bases separated the two germline ends. The CDR3 runs to 12 residues.

Here the CDR3 DNA reads TGTGCCCCCCACAGGGGACCTGGGGCCAACGTCCTGACTTTC. As protein: CAPHRGPGANVLTF. The chain links TRBV3-1 (or the pseudogene TRBV3-2) to TRBJ2-6; 7 bases map to TRBD1. CDR3 size: 14 residues. The trim removed 11 bases at V and 2 bases at J, leaving 6 bases unmatched. The germline V gene has CDR1 LGHDT and CDR2 YNNKEL (reference sequence).

The chain carries TRBV3-1 (or the pseudogene TRBV3-2) and TRBJ2-1, with 7 bases identical to TRBD2. Germline V gene sequence: CDR1 LGHDT, CDR2 YNNKEL (reference sequence). Losses at the gene ends were 0 bases for V and 3 bases for J; bases not matched to a gene: 2. This CDR3 contains 15 residues. The CDR3 loop is CASSQDGGGYNEQFF. CDR3 in DNA: TGTGCCAGCAGCCAAGATGGGGGGGGCTACAATGAGCAGTTCTTC.

The V gene is TRBV27, the J gene TRBJ1-2, with D unclear. Between the trimmed V and J ends, which lost 0 bases and 1 base, there was a span of 9 bases. Germline V gene sequence: CDR1 MNHEY, CDR2 SMNVEV (reference sequence). The CDR3 consists of 15 residues. CDR3 bases: TGTGCCAGCAGTTTATCATGGGAAAGTAACTATGGCTACACCTTC. Its protein product is CASSLSWESNYGYTF.

This clone was recorded only once. This rearrangement joins TRBV19 to TRBJ2-1; 7 positions agree with TRBD2. This CDR3 contains 13 residues. The J segment lost 9 bases and the V segment lost 4 bases, leaving 6 bases of the junction unmatched. The germline CDR1 and CDR2 sequences are LNHDA and SQIVND (reference sequence). The CDR3 DNA reads TGTGCCAGTAGTAAGGGACTACGCGGTGAGCAGTTCTTC. As protein: CASSKGLRGEQFF.

The chain recombines TRBV18 with TRBJ2-1; 7 bases line up with TRBD2. From germline, CDR1 is KGHSH and CDR2 LQKENI. V was clipped by 3 bases and J by 4 bases; unmatched bases: 9. The length of the CDR3 is 16 residues. The CDR3 bases are TGTGCCAGCTCACCCCGAGCGGGGAGGGTATACAATGAGCAGTTCTTC. Amino acids: CASSPRAGRVYNEQFF.

About this clone: The germline gene is not matched at one end of the junction; a read error may be the cause. The V call is TRBV12-3 or TRBV12-4, the J call TRBJ2-2, with 10 bases lining up with TRBD2. CDR3 length: 13 residues. CDR3 DNA: TGTGCCAGCAGTCTAGCGGGAGACCGGGAGCTGTTTTTT. Protein product: CASSLAGDRELFF.

The V gene is TRBV7-8, the J gene TRBJ2-7; a possible D gene is TRBD2 (7 bases). The CDR3 has 14 residues. Per the germline V gene, CDR1 is SGHVS and CDR2 is FQNEAQ. The V end was cut by 0 bases, the J end by 4 bases, with 10 bases between. CDR3 DNA sequence: TGTGCCAGCAGCTTAGCTGGGAGGGGGTACGAGCAGTACTTC. Translated: CASSLAGRGYEQYF.

The J gene is TRBJ2-1, the V gene TRBV7-3; D is unclear. Germline loops: CDR1 SGHTA, CDR2 FQGTGA. V was pared by 4 bases and J by 4 bases, with 8 bases between. There are 13 residues in the CDR3. The CDR3 DNA sequence: TGTGCCAGCAGCTCCCAAGGGTACAATGAGCAGTTCTTC. It specifies CASSSQGYNEQFF.

V is TRBV19 and J is TRBJ2-5; 10 bases line up with TRBD2. The V gene's germline CDR1 is LNHDA and CDR2 SQIVND (reference sequence). There are 18 residues in the CDR3. With V trimmed by 5 bases and J by 4 bases, 16 bases remained unmatched. This chain's CDR3 is CASSAQGPGTSVLETQYF. The DNA for the CDR3 is TGTGCCAGTAGTGCCCAGGGGCCCGGGACTAGCGTGTTAGAGACCCAGTACTTC.

V is TRBV19 and J is TRBJ2-5; the D is unclear. The CDR3 runs 11 residues. Germline V CDR1 and CDR2: LNHDA, SQIVND (reference sequence). The V end lost 4 bases, the J end lost 2 bases, and 2 bases lay between the germline ends. The CDR3 coding sequence is TGTGCCAGTAGTAGTCAAGAGACCCAGTACTTC. Protein sequence: CASSSQETQYF.

The chain recombines TRBV4-1 with TRBJ1-2, with a possible D match to TRBD1 (6 bases). The CDR3 is 15 amino acids. The V end lost 1 base, the J end lost 2 bases, and 11 bases lay between the germline ends. Germline assignment: CDR1 MGHRA and CDR2 YSYEKL. The CDR3 loop reads CASSQGSGQNYGYTF. DNA of the CDR3: TGCGCCAGCAGCCAAGGGTCCGGACAGAACTATGGCTACACCTTC.

The rearrangement links TRBV6-6 to TRBJ2-5; TRBD2 agrees at 7 bases. The germline gives CDR1 MNHNY, CDR2 SVGAGI (reference sequence). The trim removed 8 bases at V and 5 bases at J, leaving 14 bases unmatched. The CDR3 has 15 residues. This CDR3 is CASLDTGRLPETQYF. CDR3 sequence (DNA): TGTGCCAGCCTTGACACCGGGAGGCTTCCTGAGACCCAGTACTTC.

This clone occurred once. The rearrangement joins TRBV11-2 to TRBJ2-5, with D possibly TRBD1 on 5 matching bases. The CDR3 runs 17 residues. CDR1 is SGHAT, CDR2 FQNNGV, per germline. V dropped 0 bases and J dropped 5 bases, with 19 bases sitting between them. Here the CDR3 DNA reads TGTGCCAGCAGCTTAGACAGGGTAGGCAGGTTCGTCGAGACCCAGTACTTC. Translated: CASSLDRVGRFVETQYF.

The J gene is TRBJ2-2, the V gene TRBV2, with D possibly being TRBD2 (6 bases). Trimming stripped 3 bases from V and 4 bases from J, with 12 bases between. Germline CDR1 SNHLY, CDR2 FYNNEI. This CDR3 contains 15 residues. CDR3 region: CASSEYSGATGELFF. DNA for the CDR3: TGTGCCAGCAGTGAGTATAGCGGCGCCACCGGGGAGCTGTTTTTT.

The V call is TRBV30, the J call TRBJ1-5; TRBD1 aligns across 11 bases. Trimming took 3 bases from V and 12 from J; bases not matched to a gene: 4. The CDR3 has 12 amino acids. The germline V gene encodes CDR1 GTSNPN and CDR2 SVGIG (reference sequence). The DNA of the CDR3 is TGTGCCTGGAGGGGACAGGGGGTCGTCCAGCATTTT. Its translation is CAWRGQGVVQHF.

V is TRBV7-6 and J is TRBJ2-7; 9 positions agree with TRBD2. J was trimmed by 3 bases and V by 5 bases; bases with no gene match: 14. The CDR3 runs 17 residues. The germline CDR1 and CDR2 sequences are SGHVS and FNYEAQ. CDR3 residues: CASSTNMGGRGNYEQYF. The CDR3 DNA sequence: TGTGCCAGCAGCACTAATATGGGCGGGAGGGGTAACTACGAGCAGTACTTC.